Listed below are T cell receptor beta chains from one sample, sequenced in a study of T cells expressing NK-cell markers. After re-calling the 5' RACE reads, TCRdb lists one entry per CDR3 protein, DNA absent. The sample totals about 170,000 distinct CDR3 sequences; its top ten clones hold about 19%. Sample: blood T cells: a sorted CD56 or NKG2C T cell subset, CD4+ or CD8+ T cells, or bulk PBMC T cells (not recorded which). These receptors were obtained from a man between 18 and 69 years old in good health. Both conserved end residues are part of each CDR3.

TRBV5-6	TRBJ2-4	CASSLTGRTKNIQYF
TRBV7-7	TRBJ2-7	CASSRTGFGEQYF
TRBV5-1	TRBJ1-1	CASSLGSFGDLGNTEAFF
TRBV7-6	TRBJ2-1	CASSLATGEVGNEQFF
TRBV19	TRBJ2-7	CASSIRGGAYEQYF
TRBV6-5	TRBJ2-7	CASSPDILLSYEQYF
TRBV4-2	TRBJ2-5	CASSQDPLAGVEETQYF
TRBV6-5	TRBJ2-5	CASSSNTWTQYF
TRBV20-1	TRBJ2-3	CSALTGGHDSDTQYF
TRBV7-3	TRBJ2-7	CASSLMAEKSYEQYF
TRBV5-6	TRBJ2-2	CASSDSTGELFF
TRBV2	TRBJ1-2	CASDDWGQNYGYTF
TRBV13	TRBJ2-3	CASTFKGLPTDTQYF
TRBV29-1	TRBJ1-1	CSADTGTANTEAFF
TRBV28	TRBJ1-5	CASSLAGTGDQPQHF
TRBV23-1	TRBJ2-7	CASSQPSEINSYEQYF